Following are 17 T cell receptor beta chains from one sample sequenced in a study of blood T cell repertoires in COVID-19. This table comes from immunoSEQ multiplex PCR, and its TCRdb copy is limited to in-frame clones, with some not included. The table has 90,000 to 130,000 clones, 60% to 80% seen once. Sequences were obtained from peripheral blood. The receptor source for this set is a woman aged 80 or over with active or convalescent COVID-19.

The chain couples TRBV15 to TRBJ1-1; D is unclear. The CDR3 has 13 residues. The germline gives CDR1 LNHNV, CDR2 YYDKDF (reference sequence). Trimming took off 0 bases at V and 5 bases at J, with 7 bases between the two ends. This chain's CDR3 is CATSRDKPTEAFF. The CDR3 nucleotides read TGTGCCACCAGCAGAGATAAGCCGACTGAAGCTTTCTTT. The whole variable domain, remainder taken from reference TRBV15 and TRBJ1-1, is DAMVIQNPRYQVTQFGKPVTLSCSQTLNHNVMYWYQQKSSQAPKLLFHYYDKDFNNEADTPDNFQSRRPNTSFCFLDIRSPGLGDTAMYLCATSRDKPTEAFFGQGTRLTVV.

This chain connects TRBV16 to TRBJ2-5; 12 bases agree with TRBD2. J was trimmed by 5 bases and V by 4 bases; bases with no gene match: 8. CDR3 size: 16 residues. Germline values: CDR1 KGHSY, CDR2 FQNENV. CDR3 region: CASSRSSGRAMETQYF. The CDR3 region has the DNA TGTGCCAGCAGCCGTTCTAGCGGGAGGGCCATGGAGACCCAGTACTTC. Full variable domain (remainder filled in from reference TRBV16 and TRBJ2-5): GEEVAQTPKHLVRGEGQKAKLYCAPIKGHSYVFWYQQVLKNEFKFLISFQNENVFDETGMPKERFSAKCLPNSPCSLEIQATKLEDSAVYFCASSRSSGRAMETQYFGPGTRLLVL.

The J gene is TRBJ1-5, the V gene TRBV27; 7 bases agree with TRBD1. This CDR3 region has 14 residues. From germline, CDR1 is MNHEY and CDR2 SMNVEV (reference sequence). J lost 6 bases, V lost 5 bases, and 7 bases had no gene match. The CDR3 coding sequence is TGTGCCAGCAGTCAACTACAGGGGAGTCAGCCCCAGCATTTT. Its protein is CASSQLQGSQPQHF.

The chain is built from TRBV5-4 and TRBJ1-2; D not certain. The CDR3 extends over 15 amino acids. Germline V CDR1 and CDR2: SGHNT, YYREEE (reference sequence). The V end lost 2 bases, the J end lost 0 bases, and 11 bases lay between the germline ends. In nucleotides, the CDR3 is TGTGCCAGCAGCTTCGGAGGTACTACTAACTATGGCTACACCTTC. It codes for CASSFGGTTNYGYTF.

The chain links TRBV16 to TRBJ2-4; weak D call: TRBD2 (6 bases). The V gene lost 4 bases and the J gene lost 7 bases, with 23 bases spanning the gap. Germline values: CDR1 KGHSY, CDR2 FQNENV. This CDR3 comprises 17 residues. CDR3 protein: CASSRLAQLEGSNIQYF. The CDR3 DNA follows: TGTGCCAGCAGCCGACTGGCTCAGCTGGAGGGTAGTAACATTCAGTACTTC.

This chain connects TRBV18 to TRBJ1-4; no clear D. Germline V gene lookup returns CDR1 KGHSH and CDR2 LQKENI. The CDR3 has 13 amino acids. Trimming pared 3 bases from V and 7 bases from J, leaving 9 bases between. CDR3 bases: TGTGCCAGCTCACCGTTGGAGCGTGAAAAACTGTTTTTT. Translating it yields CASSPLEREKLFF. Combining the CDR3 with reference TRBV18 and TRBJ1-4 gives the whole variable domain NAGVMQNPRHLVRRRGQEARLRCSPMKGHSHVYWYRQLPEEGLKFMVYLQKENIIDESGMPKERFSAEFPKEGPSILRIQQVVRGDSAAYFCASSPLEREKLFFGSGTQLSVL.

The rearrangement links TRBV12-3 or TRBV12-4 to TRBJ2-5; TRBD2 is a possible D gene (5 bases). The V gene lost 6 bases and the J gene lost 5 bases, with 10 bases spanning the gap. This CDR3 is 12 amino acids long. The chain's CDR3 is CASRRAWETQYF. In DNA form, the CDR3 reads TGTGCCAGCAGGCGGGCATGGGAGACCCAGTACTTC.

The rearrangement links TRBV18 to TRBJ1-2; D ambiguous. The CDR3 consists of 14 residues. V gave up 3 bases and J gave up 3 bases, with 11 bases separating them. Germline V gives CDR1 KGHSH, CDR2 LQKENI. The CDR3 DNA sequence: TGTGCCAGCTCACCTGCCGGGAGTTACTATGGCTACACCTTC. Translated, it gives CASSPAGSYYGYTF.

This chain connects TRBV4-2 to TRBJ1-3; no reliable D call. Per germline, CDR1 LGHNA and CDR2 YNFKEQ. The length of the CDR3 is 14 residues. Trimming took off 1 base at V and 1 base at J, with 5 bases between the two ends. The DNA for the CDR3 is TGTGCCAGCAGCCAAGCAGGATCTGGAAACACCATATATTTT. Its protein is CASSQAGSGNTIYF.

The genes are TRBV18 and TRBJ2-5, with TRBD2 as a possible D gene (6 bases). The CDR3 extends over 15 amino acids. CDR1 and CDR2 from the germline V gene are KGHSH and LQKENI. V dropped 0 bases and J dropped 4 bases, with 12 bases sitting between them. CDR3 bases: TGTGCCAGCTCACCACCGGGGAGGCGAGTAGAGACCCAGTACTTC. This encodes CASSPPGRRVETQYF.

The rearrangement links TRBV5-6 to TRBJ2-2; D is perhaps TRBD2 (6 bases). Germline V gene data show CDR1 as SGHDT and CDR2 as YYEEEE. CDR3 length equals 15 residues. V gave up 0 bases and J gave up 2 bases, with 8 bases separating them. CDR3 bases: TGTGCCAGCAGCTTGGAGCGGGTAAACACCGGGGAGCTGTTTTTT. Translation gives CASSLERVNTGELFF.

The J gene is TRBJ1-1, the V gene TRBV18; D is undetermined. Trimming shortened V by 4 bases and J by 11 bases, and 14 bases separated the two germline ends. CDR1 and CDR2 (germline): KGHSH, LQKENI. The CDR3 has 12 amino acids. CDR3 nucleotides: TGTGCCAGCTCACTCATTTGGACTGGGGCTTTCTTT. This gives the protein CASSLIWTGAFF. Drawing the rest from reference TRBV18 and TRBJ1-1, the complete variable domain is NAGVMQNPRHLVRRRGQEARLRCSPMKGHSHVYWYRQLPEEGLKFMVYLQKENIIDESGMPKERFSAEFPKEGPSILRIQQVVRGDSAAYFCASSLIWTGAFFGQGTRLTVV.

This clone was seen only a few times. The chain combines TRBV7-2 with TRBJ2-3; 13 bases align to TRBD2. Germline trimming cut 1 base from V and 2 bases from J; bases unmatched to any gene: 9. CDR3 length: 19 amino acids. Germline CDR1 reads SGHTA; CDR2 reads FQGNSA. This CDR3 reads CASSLEYRGLAGNTDTQYF. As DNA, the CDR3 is TGTGCCAGCAGCTTAGAATACCGGGGACTAGCGGGAAACACAGATACGCAGTATTTT.

Written as DNA, the CDR3 is TGTGCCTGGAGGTCAACAGGGTTGCCAGATACGCAGTATTTT. Protein: CAWRSTGLPDTQYF. The chain carries TRBV30 and TRBJ2-3, with D maybe TRBD1 (6 bases). This CDR3 is 14 amino acids long. Germline assignment: CDR1 GTSNPN and CDR2 SVGIG (reference sequence). Trimming pared 3 bases from V and 4 bases from J, leaving 14 bases between.

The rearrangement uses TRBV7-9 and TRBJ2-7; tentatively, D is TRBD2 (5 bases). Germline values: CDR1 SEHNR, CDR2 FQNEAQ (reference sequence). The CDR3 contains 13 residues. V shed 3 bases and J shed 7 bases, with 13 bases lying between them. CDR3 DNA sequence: TGTGCCAGCAGCTTCCTCGGGATGGGTGAGCAGTACTTC. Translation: CASSFLGMGEQYF.

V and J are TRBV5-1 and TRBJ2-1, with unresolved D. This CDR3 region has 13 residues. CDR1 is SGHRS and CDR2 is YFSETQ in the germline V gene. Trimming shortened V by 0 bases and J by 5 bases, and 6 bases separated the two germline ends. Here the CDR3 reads CASSLGAHNEQFF. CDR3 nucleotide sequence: TGCGCCAGCAGCTTGGGGGCCCACAATGAGCAGTTCTTC.

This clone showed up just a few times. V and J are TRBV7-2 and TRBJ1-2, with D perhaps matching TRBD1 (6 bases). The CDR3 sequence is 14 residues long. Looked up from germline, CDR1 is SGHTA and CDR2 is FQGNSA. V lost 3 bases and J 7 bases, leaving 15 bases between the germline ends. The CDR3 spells CASSLVAGEVGYTF. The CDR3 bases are TGTGCCAGCAGCTTGGTGGCAGGGGAAGTTGGCTACACCTTC. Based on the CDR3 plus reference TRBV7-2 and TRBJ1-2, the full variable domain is GAGVSQSPSNKVTEKGKDVELRCDPISGHTALYWYRQSLGQGLEFLIYFQGNSAPDKSGLPSDRFSAERTGGSVSTLTIQRTQQEDSAVYLCASSLVAGEVGYTFGSGTRLTVV.